This paragraph reports one T cell receptor (beta chain). What this receptor recognizes is not known. Per-nucleotide qualities are absent, and no much larger clonotype sits a single base away. TCRbeta CDR3 regions were amplified from genomic DNA by means of the immunoSEQ Assay, a bias-controlled multiplex PCR. As for the original processing: Nucleated cell counts per sample were estimated from amplification of reference gene primers within the assay. To quantify the absolute abundance of each unique TCRbeta CDR3 rearrangement, sequence reads were collapsed and filtered. For each sample, productive Simpson clonality was calculated as the square root of Simpson's diversity index over productive rearrangements. TCRdb mirrors the immuneACCESS table, restricted to in-frame sequences. Some clones are absent from its copies; in checked studies, under half trace to an unresolved V gene, and the reason for the others is unknown. V and J calls plus clone size are reproduced from that table; the DNA served to infer D and trimming. The sample profile shows approximately 150,000 clones; roughly four fifths of them were found once. The biggest ten clones account for around 15% of the sample.

The germline V gene (reference sequence) specifies SGHKS as CDR1 and YYEKEE as CDR2. Trimmed from V: 4 bases; trimmed from J: 6 bases; junction bases lacking a gene match: 14. The CDR3 sequence holds 16 residues, the cysteine and phenylalanine included. The DNA shown is the 48-base CDR3, in frame from base 1. This entry is derived from a study of blood T cell repertoires in COVID-19 (dated by TCRdb to about 2020). Background on the whole study: Collaborator samples came from the United States, Italy and Spain and covered acute and convalescent phases of COVID-19. Nearly every sample came with metadata listing a de-identified subject ID, COVID-19 status, age in years and sex. The prospective study material was composed of cDNA or gDNA derived from T cells, B-cell-depleted T cells, or PBMCs. Samples came from the ongoing ImmuneRACE study (first 160 participants) plus 1,254 subjects from 6 global collaborators. The repertoires were made available in a free public database intended to serve as a resource for research on the immune response to SARS-CoV-2. Where available, HLA class I and class II types were obtained from metadata supplied by the sample provider rather than from assay-based typing. Subjects who had been exposed to COVID-19, were actively infected with it, or had recovered from it provided the deeply sampled blood TCRbeta repertoires that made up the dataset.

The collaborating institutions used their own protocols to collect whole blood in K2EDTA tubes. For TCRbeta analysis, collaborator samples were shipped as frozen whole blood, as isolated PBMCs, or as DNA extracted from either sample type. Study-level results and caveats: Clinical and demographic metadata were provided uncurated, with the amount varying by source and participant.

Sequences were obtained from peripheral blood. This receptor was obtained from a human donor with acute or convalescent COVID-19. The donor label of this sample is uncertain. The chain employs TRBV5-5 and TRBJ1-1; TRBD1 matches 8 bases in the middle. The CDR3 region: CASSIHAGTGYSEAFF. The sequence in DNA is TGTGCCAGCAGCATACACGCCGGGACAGGATATTCTGAAGCTTTCTTT.